This passage covers 25 T cell receptor beta chains from one sample sequenced in a study of blood T cells in healthy people across ages. A J-beta primer mix and a sample-barcoded 5' primer were used in a second PCR of roughly 6 to 11 cycles. TCRdb re-derived calls from the 5' RACE reads in MiXCR, one entry per CDR3 protein. The repertoire consists of 550,000 to 800,000 distinct CDR3 sequences, with roughly 32% occurring once and the leading ten covering 15%. The material sequenced was blood. The source is a woman aged 80 or older in good health.

In this sample, this clonotype turned up many times. The chain joins TRBV19 to TRBJ2-3; D ambiguous. Trimming pared 3 bases from V and 5 bases from J, leaving 3 bases between. Per germline, CDR1 LNHDA and CDR2 SQIVND (reference sequence). The CDR3 consists of 11 residues. CDR3 bases: TGTGCCAGTAGTATTTTAGATACGCAGTATTTT. Protein product: CASSILDTQYF.

This rearrangement joins TRBV28 to TRBJ1-1; D is unresolved. The CDR3 sequence is 15 residues long. Germline V gene sequence: CDR1 MDHEN, CDR2 SYDVKM. V shed 1 base and J shed 4 bases, with 13 bases lying between them. The CDR3 DNA sequence: TGTGCCAGCAGTTTATACGGGCGGGGAGGCACTGAAGCTTTCTTT. The encoded protein is CASSLYGRGGTEAFF.

This clonotype was detected many times. The V call is TRBV30, the J call TRBJ2-5; D is possibly TRBD1 or TRBD2 (5 bases each). Per the germline V gene, CDR1 is GTSNPN and CDR2 is SVGIG (reference sequence). CDR3 length equals 13 residues. Trimming pared 3 bases from V and 4 bases from J, leaving 12 bases between. The CDR3 DNA is TGTGCCTGGAGAACCGAGGGGCCAGAGACCCAGTACTTC. It yields the protein CAWRTEGPETQYF.

This clonotype appeared once. In nucleotides, the CDR3 is TGCAGTGCTAGAGATGAGGCGGGAGGCACAGATACGCAGTATTTT. Translating gives CSARDEAGGTDTQYF. The chain employs TRBV20-1 and TRBJ2-3; 7 nucleotides agree with TRBD2. Germline CDR1 is DFQATT and CDR2 is SNEGSKA (reference sequence). V gave up 0 bases and J gave up 1 base; unmatched junction bases: 4. CDR3 size: 15 residues.

This clonotype was observed many times. The chain links TRBV20-1 to TRBJ2-7, with D maybe TRBD1 (5 bases). This CDR3 region has 14 residues. Germline CDR1 DFQATT, CDR2 SNEGSKA (reference sequence). With 5 bases removed from V and 2 bases from J, the gap between germline ends came to 16 bases. The CDR3 nucleotides read TGCAGTGCTCCGAATAGGGGATCTCCCTACGAGCAGTACTTC. Its translation: CSAPNRGSPYEQYF.

The chain has TRBV7-3 and TRBJ1-1, with D perhaps TRBD1 (5 bases). This CDR3 is built from 15 residues. CDR1 SGHTA and CDR2 FQGTGA come from the germline V gene. V shed 6 bases and J shed 2 bases, with 16 bases lying between them. Here the CDR3 reads CASSTARGVNTEAFF. The CDR3 DNA is TGTGCCAGCAGTACCGCGAGGGGCGTAAACACTGAAGCTTTCTTT.

About this clonotype itself: Being one base from a much bigger clone, this may be a read error. V is TRBV20-1 and J is TRBJ2-7; TRBD1 matches at 8 bases. V dropped 4 bases and J dropped 4; count of bases not matched to a gene: 9. The CDR3 contains 14 residues. Germline V lookup: CDR1 DFQATT, CDR2 SNEGSKA (reference sequence). CDR3 nucleotides: TGCAGTGCTACCCCGGACGGGACAGGATACGAGCAGTACTTC. It translates to CSATPDGTGYEQYF.

This clonotype was observed many times. The V gene is TRBV10-3, the J gene TRBJ2-7, with D perhaps matching TRBD1 (5 bases). V shed 8 bases and J shed 1 base, with 15 bases lying between them. CDR3 length: 14 amino acids. The germline V gene has CDR1 ENHRY and CDR2 SYGVKD. CDR3 protein: CAISSDRSSYEQYF. Here the CDR3 DNA reads TGTGCCATCTCCTCTGACAGATCGTCCTACGAGCAGTACTTC.

This chain joins TRBV6-2 or TRBV6-3 and TRBJ2-1; tentative D call: TRBD2 (7 bases). This CDR3 comprises 15 residues. V shed 10 bases and J shed 7 bases, with 23 bases lying between them. From germline, CDR1 is MNHEY and CDR2 SVGEGT. CDR3 bases: TGTGCCAACATCCTATCGGGGGGCCAGCGGAATGAGCAGTTCTTC. Translation: CANILSGGQRNEQFF.

A remark on this clonotype: An end of the junction does not agree with germline; a read error may underlie this. The gene calls are TRBV12-3 or TRBV12-4 and TRBJ2-3, with TRBD1 as a possible D gene (6 bases). CDR3 size: 15 residues. CDR3 residues: CASSPITGKSDTEYF. CDR3 bases: TGTGCCAGCAGTCCAATTACAGGGAAATCAGATACGGAATATTTC.

The chain has TRBV28 and TRBJ2-4; D possibly matches TRBD1 or TRBD2 (5 bases each). CDR3 length: 13 residues. V was cut by 1 base and J by 9 bases, with 10 bases left in between. The germline gives CDR1 MDHEN, CDR2 SYDVKM. The CDR3 nucleotides are TGTGCCAGCAGTTTATCAGGGACCGGCATTCAGTACTTC. It yields the protein CASSLSGTGIQYF.

The J gene is TRBJ1-2, the V gene TRBV4-3, with D hard to call. V lost 1 base, J lost 4 bases, and 7 bases lay in between. Germline V gene data show CDR1 as LGHNA and CDR2 as YSLEER. CDR3 length: 13 residues. CDR3 in amino acids: CASSQAEGYGYTF. DNA for the CDR3: TGCGCCAGCAGCCAAGCGGAGGGCTATGGCTACACCTTC.

This clonotype occurred many times. This rearrangement joins TRBV6-2 or TRBV6-3 to TRBJ2-1; D is ambiguous. The ends were cut back, 3 bases at V and 9 bases at J, with 9 bases in the middle. Germline V CDR1 and CDR2: MNHEY, SVGEGT. CDR3 length: 12 residues. The CDR3 nucleotides read TGTGCCAGCAGTTATATAAGATTTGAGCAGTTCTTC. Its protein product is CASSYIRFEQFF.

This rearrangement joins TRBV20-1 to TRBJ2-7; 8 bases agree with TRBD1. J gave up 3 bases and V 6 bases, and 7 bases lay outside the gene matches. This CDR3 has 13 amino acids. From germline, CDR1 is DFQATT and CDR2 SNEGSKA (reference sequence). Here the CDR3 DNA reads TGCAGTGCCGGTGACAGGGGAGGCTACGAGCAGTACTTC. Its protein is CSAGDRGGYEQYF.

Points on this clonotype: Being one base from a much bigger clone, this may be a read error. The chain carries TRBV9 and TRBJ2-5, with D uncertain. Germline CDR1 SGDLS, CDR2 YYNGEE. The length of the CDR3 is 11 residues. V was cut by 0 bases and J by 11 bases, with 8 bases left in between. CDR3 residues: CASSVVYGQYF. CDR3 in DNA: TGTGCCAGCAGCGTAGTTTACGGGCAGTACTTC. Combining the CDR3 with reference TRBV9 and TRBJ2-5 gives the whole variable domain DSGVTQTPKHLITATGQRVTLRCSPRSGDLSVYWYQQSLDQGLQFLIQYYNGEERAKGNILERFSAQQFPDLHSELNLSSLELGDSALYFCASSVVYGQYFGPGTRLLVL.

The chain couples TRBV24-1 to TRBJ2-5; D perhaps matches TRBD2 (5 bases). The CDR3 runs 14 residues. CDR1 and CDR2 (germline): KGHDR, SFDVKD. Trimming cost V 6 bases and J 11 bases, with 21 bases left between them. The CDR3 nucleotides are TGTGCCACCAGTTCCGGGGAAAGATGCAATGAGCAGTACTTC. Its translation: CATSSGERCNEQYF.

This chain uses TRBV4-2 with TRBJ2-4, with D perhaps TRBD1 or TRBD2 (5 bases each). The assigned J gene may be wrong: the sequence end matches TRBJ2-7 better. This CDR3 region has 14 residues. The germline V gene has CDR1 LGHNA and CDR2 YNFKEQ. CDR3 coding DNA: TGTGCCAGCAGCCAGAGGGTAGGGGAAAACGAGCAGTACTTC. Translating gives CASSQRVGENEQYF.

This clonotype was seen a handful of times. The rearrangement joins TRBV20-1 to TRBJ2-7, with 9 bases that match TRBD2. This CDR3 has 15 amino acids. V gave up 3 bases and J gave up 3 bases; unmatched junction bases: 9. The germline CDR1 and CDR2 sequences are DFQATT and SNEGSKA (reference sequence). As DNA, the CDR3 is TGCAGTGCTAGTCCTATAGCGGGGGTCCTCTACGAGCAGTACTTC. It translates to CSASPIAGVLYEQYF.

In this sample, this clonotype turned up a few times. The chain employs TRBV2 and TRBJ2-2, with 7 positions matching TRBD1. The junction had 3 bases not matched to a gene; V was cut back by 1 base and J by 4 bases. The CDR3 contains 15 residues. Germline values: CDR1 SNHLY, CDR2 FYNNEI. Written as DNA, the CDR3 is TGTGCCAGCAGTGAAGTGACAGGGTCCACCGGGGAGCTGTTTTTT. Its translation: CASSEVTGSTGELFF.

The chain uses TRBV7-2 and TRBJ1-2; weak D call: TRBD1 (5 bases). Trimming stripped 0 bases from V and 5 bases from J, with 7 bases between. Germline V gene sequence: CDR1 SGHTA, CDR2 FQGNSA. CDR3 length: 13 amino acids. DNA for the CDR3: TGTGCCAGCAGCTTAGCCAGGGAGTATGGCTACACCTTC. Translated, it gives CASSLAREYGYTF.

This rearrangement joins TRBV20-1 to TRBJ1-5, with 7 bases aligning to TRBD1. The ends lost 6 bases at V and 0 bases at J; junction bases unmatched: 8. The CDR3 is made up of 15 amino acids. CDR1 is DFQATT, CDR2 SNEGSKA, per germline (reference sequence). CDR3 sequence reads: CSAIQGPYSNQPQHF. The CDR3 DNA reads TGCAGTGCCATACAGGGGCCCTATAGCAATCAGCCCCAGCATTTT.

About this clonotype: Just one base apart from a much larger clone, this may be a read error. V usage is TRBV7-2 and J usage is TRBJ2-1; no clear D. V dropped 5 bases and J dropped 8 bases, with 13 bases sitting between them. There are 13 residues in the CDR3. Per the germline V gene, CDR1 is SGHTA and CDR2 is FQGNSA. The CDR3, as DNA: TGTGCCAGCAGCCACGAGTATGGCCATGAGCAGTTCTTC. Protein product: CASSHEYGHEQFF.

This clonotype was seen ten or more times. The J gene is TRBJ2-1, the V gene TRBV2; a possible D gene is TRBD1 (5 bases). V dropped 7 bases and J dropped 4 bases, with 11 bases sitting between them. CDR1 and CDR2 (germline): SNHLY, FYNNEI. The CDR3 has 13 amino acids. The CDR3 region has the DNA TGTGCCAGCACCTTGACAGAATACAATGAGCAGTTCTTC. Residues: CASTLTEYNEQFF.

A single count supports this clonotype. This chain links TRBV3-1 with TRBJ2-5, with a possible D match to TRBD1 (6 bases). Trimming removed 2 bases from V and 4 bases from J, with 11 bases in between. Looked up from germline, CDR1 is LGHDT and CDR2 is YNNKEL (reference sequence). This CDR3 is built from 14 residues. DNA of the CDR3: TGTGCCAGCAGCCAACCTACAGGGTCAGAGACCCAGTACTTC. Translation: CASSQPTGSETQYF.

The CDR3 DNA follows: TGTGCCAGCGCCAGGGACAGGGGGAGGCACGAGCAGTACTTC. This gives the protein CASARDRGRHEQYF. The V and J genes are TRBV7-9 and TRBJ2-5; 11 bases match TRBD1. The J call may be in error: the DNA end matches TRBJ2-7 better. The CDR3 has 14 amino acids. Germline V CDR1 and CDR2: SEHNR, FQNEAQ (reference sequence).